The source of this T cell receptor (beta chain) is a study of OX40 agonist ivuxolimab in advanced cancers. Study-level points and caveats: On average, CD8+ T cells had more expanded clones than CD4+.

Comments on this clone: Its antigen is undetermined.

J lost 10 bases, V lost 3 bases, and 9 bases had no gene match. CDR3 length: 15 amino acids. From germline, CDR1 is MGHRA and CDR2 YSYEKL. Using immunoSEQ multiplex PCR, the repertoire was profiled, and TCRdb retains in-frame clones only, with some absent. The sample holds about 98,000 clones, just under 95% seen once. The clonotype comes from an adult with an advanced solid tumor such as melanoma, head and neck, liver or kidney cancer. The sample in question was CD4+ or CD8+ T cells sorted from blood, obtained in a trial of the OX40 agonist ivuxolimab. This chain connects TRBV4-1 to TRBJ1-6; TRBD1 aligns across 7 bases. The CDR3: CASSQPVDRESPLHF. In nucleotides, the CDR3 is TGCGCCAGCAGCCAGCCGGTCGACAGGGAGTCACCCCTCCACTTT.